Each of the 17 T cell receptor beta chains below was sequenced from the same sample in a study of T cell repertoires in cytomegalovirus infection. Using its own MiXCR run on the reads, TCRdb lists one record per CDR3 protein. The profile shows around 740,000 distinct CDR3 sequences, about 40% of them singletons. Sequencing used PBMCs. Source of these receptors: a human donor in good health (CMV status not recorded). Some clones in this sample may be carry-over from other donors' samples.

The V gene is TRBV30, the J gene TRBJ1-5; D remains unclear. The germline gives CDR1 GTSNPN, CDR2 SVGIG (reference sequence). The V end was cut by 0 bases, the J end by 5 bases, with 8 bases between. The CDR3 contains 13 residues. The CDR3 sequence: CAWSVGGDQPQHF. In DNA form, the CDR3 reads TGTGCCTGGAGTGTAGGCGGCGATCAGCCCCAGCATTTT.

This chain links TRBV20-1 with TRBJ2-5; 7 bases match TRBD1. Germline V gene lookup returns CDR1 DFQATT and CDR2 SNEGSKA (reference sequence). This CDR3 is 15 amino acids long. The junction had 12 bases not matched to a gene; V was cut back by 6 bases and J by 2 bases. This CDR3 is CSALHGRGLQETQYF. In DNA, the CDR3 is TGCAGTGCCCTACACGGTAGGGGGCTACAAGAGACCCAGTACTTC.

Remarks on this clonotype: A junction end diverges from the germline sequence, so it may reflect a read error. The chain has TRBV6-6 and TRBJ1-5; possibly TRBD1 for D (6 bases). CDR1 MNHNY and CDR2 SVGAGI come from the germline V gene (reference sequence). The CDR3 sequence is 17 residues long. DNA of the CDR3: TGTGCCAGCACTGGGGGCCCGAACCACCTTAACAATCAGCCCCAGCCTTTT. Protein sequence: CASTGGPNHLNNQPQPF.

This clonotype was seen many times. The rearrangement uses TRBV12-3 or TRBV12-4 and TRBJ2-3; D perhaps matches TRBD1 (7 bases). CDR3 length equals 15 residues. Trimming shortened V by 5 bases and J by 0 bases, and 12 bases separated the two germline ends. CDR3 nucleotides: TGTGCCAGCAGTCGGCGGGACAGTAGCACAGATACGCAGTATTTT. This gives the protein CASSRRDSSTDTQYF.

The CDR3, as DNA: TGTGCCAGCAGTTTAGGGCTGAGCTATGGCTACACCTTC. It is translated as CASSLGLSYGYTF. This rearrangement joins TRBV12-3 or TRBV12-4 to TRBJ1-2; D ambiguous. V gave up 1 base and J gave up 4 bases, with 7 bases separating them. The CDR3 covers 13 residues.

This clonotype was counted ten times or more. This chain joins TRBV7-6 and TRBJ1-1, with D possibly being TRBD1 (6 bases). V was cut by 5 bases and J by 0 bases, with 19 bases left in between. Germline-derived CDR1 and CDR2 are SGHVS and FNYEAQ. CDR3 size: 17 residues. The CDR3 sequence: CASSLNRGQGLNTEAFF. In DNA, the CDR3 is TGTGCCAGCAGCCTAAACCGGGGCCAGGGGTTGAACACTGAAGCTTTCTTT.

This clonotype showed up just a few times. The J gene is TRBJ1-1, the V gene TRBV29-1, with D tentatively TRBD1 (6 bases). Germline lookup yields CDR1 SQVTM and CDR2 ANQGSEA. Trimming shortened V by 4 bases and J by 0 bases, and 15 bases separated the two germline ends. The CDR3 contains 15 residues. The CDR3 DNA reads TGCAGCGTTGTAGAACGGGACACCTTGAACACTGAAGCTTTCTTT. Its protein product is CSVVERDTLNTEAFF.

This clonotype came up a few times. CDR3: CASSLRAVADTQYF. The CDR3 DNA is TGTGCCAGCAGCTTGAGGGCAGTCGCAGATACGCAGTATTTT. The chain couples TRBV7-9 to TRBJ2-3; perhaps TRBD2 as D (5 bases). Germline V gene data show CDR1 as SEHNR and CDR2 as FQNEAQ (reference sequence). V shed 3 bases and J shed 4 bases, with 11 bases lying between them. The CDR3 sequence is 14 residues long.

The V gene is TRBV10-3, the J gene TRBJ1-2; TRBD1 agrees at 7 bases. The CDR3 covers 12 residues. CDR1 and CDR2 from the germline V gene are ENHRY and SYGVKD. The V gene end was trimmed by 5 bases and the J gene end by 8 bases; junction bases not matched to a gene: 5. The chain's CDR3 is CAISPTGVGYTF. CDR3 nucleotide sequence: TGTGCCATCAGTCCCACAGGGGTCGGCTACACCTTC.

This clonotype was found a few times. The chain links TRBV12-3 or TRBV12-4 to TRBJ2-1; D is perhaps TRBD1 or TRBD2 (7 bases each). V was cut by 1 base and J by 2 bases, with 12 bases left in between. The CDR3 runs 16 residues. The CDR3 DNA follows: TGTGCCAGCAGTTTAGGCAGGGGGGGTACCTACAATGAGCAGTTCTTC. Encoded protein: CASSLGRGGTYNEQFF.

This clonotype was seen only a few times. The CDR3 loop reads CSAREGERNSPLHF. CDR3 coding DNA: TGCAGTGCTAGAGAGGGAGAACGCAATTCACCCCTCCACTTT. The chain has TRBV20-1 and TRBJ1-6; no firm D call. From germline, CDR1 is DFQATT and CDR2 SNEGSKA (reference sequence). The germline V and J ends were trimmed by 0 bases and 7 bases, with 10 bases remaining between them. CDR3 size: 14 residues.

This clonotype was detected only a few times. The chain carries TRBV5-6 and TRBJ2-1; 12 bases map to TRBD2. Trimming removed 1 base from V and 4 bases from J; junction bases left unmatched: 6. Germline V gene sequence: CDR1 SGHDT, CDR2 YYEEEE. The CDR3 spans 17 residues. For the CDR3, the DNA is TGTGCCAGCAGCTTGCCTAGCGGGAGGGCCGCTTACAATGAGCAGTTCTTC. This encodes CASSLPSGRAAYNEQFF.

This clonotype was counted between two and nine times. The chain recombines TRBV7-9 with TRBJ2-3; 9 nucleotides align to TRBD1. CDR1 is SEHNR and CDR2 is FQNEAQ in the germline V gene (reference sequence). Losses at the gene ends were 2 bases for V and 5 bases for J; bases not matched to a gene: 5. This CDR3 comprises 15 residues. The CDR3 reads CASSLNRGQGDTQYF. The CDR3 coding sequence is TGTGCCAGCAGCTTAAACAGGGGGCAGGGAGATACGCAGTATTTT.

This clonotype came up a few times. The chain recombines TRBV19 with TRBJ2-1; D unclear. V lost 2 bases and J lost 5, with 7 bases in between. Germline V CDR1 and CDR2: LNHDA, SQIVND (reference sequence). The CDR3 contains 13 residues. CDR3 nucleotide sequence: TGTGCCAGTAGTATAAGCACTAACAATGAGCAGTTCTTC. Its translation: CASSISTNNEQFF.

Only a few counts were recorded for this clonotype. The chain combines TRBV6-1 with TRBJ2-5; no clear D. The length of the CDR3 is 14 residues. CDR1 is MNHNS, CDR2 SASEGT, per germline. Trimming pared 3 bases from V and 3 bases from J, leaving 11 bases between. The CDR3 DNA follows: TGTGCCAGCAGTGACGGACCGTTGAAAGAGACCCAGTACTTC. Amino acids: CASSDGPLKETQYF.

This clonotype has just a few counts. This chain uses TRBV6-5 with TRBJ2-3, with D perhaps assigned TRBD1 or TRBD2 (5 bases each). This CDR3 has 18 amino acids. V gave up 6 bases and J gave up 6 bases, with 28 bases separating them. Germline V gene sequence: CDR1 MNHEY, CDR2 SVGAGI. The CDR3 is CASSQEWDVLTEADTQYF. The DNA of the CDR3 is TGTGCCAGCAGCCAAGAGTGGGACGTACTTACAGAGGCGGATACGCAGTATTTT.

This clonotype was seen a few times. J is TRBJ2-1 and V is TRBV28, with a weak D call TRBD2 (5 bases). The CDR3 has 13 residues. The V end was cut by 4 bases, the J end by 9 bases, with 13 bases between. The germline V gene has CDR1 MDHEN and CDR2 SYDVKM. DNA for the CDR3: TGTGCCAGCAGTTGGACTCCGAACGGTGAGCAGTTCTTC. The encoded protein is CASSWTPNGEQFF.